This T cell receptor beta chain was found in a study of cytomegalovirus exposure and HLA in healthy donors. The trim removed 0 bases at V and 8 bases at J, leaving 7 bases unmatched. The CDR3 contains 14 residues. CDR1 and CDR2 (germline): SGDLS, YYNGEE. Study conclusions and caveats: Despite most TCR sequences being rare, some public TCRs occurred in many donors.

Sequencing was performed with immunoSEQ multiplex PCR; in TCRdb, only in-frame clones are kept and a portion is missing. The sample lists more than 90,000 clones; more than 75% were seen once. For this clone: The antigen remains unidentified.

This sequence joins TRBV9 and TRBJ1-2; 7 bases map to TRBD1. The TCR comes from a man younger than 35 in good health and CMV-seronegative. Sample: PBMCs. CDR3 DNA sequence: TGTGCCAGCAGCGTAGCTGCAGGGGGATTAGGCTACACCTTC. It yields the protein CASSVAAGGLGYTF.